The 7 T cell receptor beta chains given below trace back to one sample, sequenced in a study of blood T cell repertoires in COVID-19. The protocol was immunoSEQ multiplex PCR, while the TCRdb copy is restricted to in-frame clones and leaves out a portion. The sample carries about 72,000 clones, roughly nine tenths recorded once. The specimen was peripheral blood. All receptors come from a human donor in a cohort sampled during active COVID-19.

This clone showed up just once. J is TRBJ1-1 and V is TRBV7-8, with D perhaps matching TRBD1 (5 bases). The V gene lost 0 bases and the J gene lost 1 base, with 9 bases spanning the gap. Germline V gene sequence: CDR1 SGHVS, CDR2 FQNEAQ. The CDR3 runs 15 residues. The CDR3 DNA follows: TGTGCCAGCAGCTTAGCTGGGGGGGGGAACACTGAAGCTTTCTTT. Amino acid sequence: CASSLAGGGNTEAFF.

The chain recombines TRBV6-5 with TRBJ2-2, with a tentative D call TRBD1 (6 bases). Germline V lookup: CDR1 MNHEY, CDR2 SVGAGI. CDR3 length: 13 amino acids. Trimming pared 6 bases from V and 5 bases from J, leaving 10 bases between. CDR3 region: CASSSGVTGELFF. CDR3 DNA sequence: TGTGCCAGCAGCTCAGGGGTAACCGGGGAGCTGTTTTTT.

This rearrangement joins TRBV5-1 to TRBJ2-7; 9 bases align to TRBD1. Trimming at V came to 4 bases and at J to 4 bases, leaving 3 bases not matched to a gene. The CDR3 is made up of 13 amino acids. Germline V gene lookup returns CDR1 SGHRS and CDR2 YFSETQ. The CDR3 sequence: CASSGDRGYEQYF. The CDR3 nucleotides are TGCGCCAGCAGCGGTGACAGGGGGTACGAGCAGTACTTC.

This chain uses TRBV15 with TRBJ1-5; D is uncertain. The CDR3 length is 15 residues. Germline V gene sequence: CDR1 LNHNV, CDR2 YYDKDF (reference sequence). Trimming took off 1 base at V and 6 bases at J, with 13 bases between the two ends. CDR3 nucleotides: TGTGCCACCAGCAGAGGGGCAGGTGAGGGTCAGCCCCAGCATTTT. Translated, it gives CATSRGAGEGQPQHF.

The rearrangement links TRBV5-4 to TRBJ2-5; 10 bases line up with TRBD2. The CDR3 is 16 amino acids. CDR1 and CDR2 (germline): SGHNT, YYREEE (reference sequence). Trimming took 4 bases from V and 5 from J; bases not matched to a gene: 11. The CDR3 DNA follows: TGTGCCAGCAGCCCTCGGGGGCTAGCGGGAGTGGAGACCCAGTACTTC. Amino acids: CASSPRGLAGVETQYF.

The V gene is TRBV5-1, the J gene TRBJ2-6, with 9 bases that match TRBD1. The J segment lost 2 bases and the V segment lost 0 bases, leaving 9 bases of the junction unmatched. This CDR3 is built from 19 residues. The germline V gene encodes CDR1 SGHRS and CDR2 YFSETQ. The CDR3 spells CASSLEQGALLPGANVLTF. The CDR3 DNA follows: TGCGCCAGCAGCTTGGAACAGGGGGCCCTCCTGCCTGGGGCCAACGTCCTGACTTTC.

This chain joins TRBV6-2 or TRBV6-3 and TRBJ1-5; tentative D call: TRBD1 (6 bases). The germline gives CDR1 MNHEY, CDR2 SVGEGT. This CDR3 comprises 18 residues. Between the trimmed V and J ends, which lost 4 bases and 0 bases, there was a span of 19 bases. The CDR3 sequence: CASSFTGPIHHSNQPQHF. DNA for the CDR3: TGTGCCAGCAGTTTTACAGGGCCAATCCACCATAGCAATCAGCCCCAGCATTTT.